The next 21 T cell receptor beta chains were all read from a single sample in a study of OX40 agonist ivuxolimab in advanced cancers. Using immunoSEQ multiplex PCR, the repertoire was profiled, and TCRdb retains in-frame clones only, with some absent. The sample consists of tens of thousands of clones, about 88% of them appearing once. Sequenced material: CD4+ or CD8+ T cells sorted from blood, taken in a trial of the OX40 agonist ivuxolimab. The receptors were gathered from an adult with an advanced solid tumor such as melanoma, head and neck, liver or kidney cancer.

The chain combines TRBV25-1 with TRBJ1-5; D remains ambiguous. CDR1 and CDR2 (germline): MGHDK, SYGVNS. V was trimmed by 4 bases and J by 6 bases, leaving 10 bases between them. The CDR3 is made up of 13 amino acids. The CDR3 sequence: CASSGREGQPQHF. CDR3 in DNA: TGTGCCAGCAGTGGGAGGGAGGGTCAGCCCCAGCATTTT.

The chain couples TRBV6-5 to TRBJ2-2, with D hard to call. Looked up from germline, CDR1 is MNHEY and CDR2 is SVGAGI. CDR3 length equals 14 residues. V was cut by 8 bases and J by 0 bases, with 10 bases left in between. CDR3: CASRLYANTGELFF. CDR3 DNA sequence: TGTGCCAGCCGACTTTACGCGAACACCGGGGAGCTGTTTTTT.

The chain has TRBV14 and TRBJ2-3, with TRBD2 as a possible D gene (6 bases). Germline assignment: CDR1 SGHDN and CDR2 FVKESK. V was trimmed by 0 bases and J by 10 bases, leaving 11 bases between them. The CDR3 contains 13 residues. CDR3 nucleotides: TGTGCCAGCAGCCAAGATATGGGGACTCCGCAGTATTTT. Translating gives CASSQDMGTPQYF.

The V gene is TRBV5-1, the J gene TRBJ2-1; D unresolved. The CDR3 has 17 residues. V lost 3 bases and J lost 4, with 20 bases in between. Germline assignment: CDR1 SGHRS and CDR2 YFSETQ. The CDR3 DNA follows: TGCGCCAGCAGCTCCCCTCAAGGGCTTTCCGGTTACAATGAGCAGTTCTTC. This codes for CASSSPQGLSGYNEQFF.

CDR3 region: CASSSSDGGWEQFF. The CDR3, as DNA: TGTGCCAGCAGTTCCTCAGATGGTGGGTGGGAGCAGTTCTTC. The genes are TRBV6-5 and TRBJ2-1; no clear D. Germline loops: CDR1 MNHEY, CDR2 SVGAGI. CDR3 length equals 14 residues. Deletions cut 4 bases from V and 10 bases from J, with 17 bases between.

V and J are TRBV4-3 and TRBJ1-1; tentative D call: TRBD1 (6 bases). CDR3 size: 15 residues. The germline CDR1 and CDR2 sequences are LGHNA and YSLEER. The V end lost 0 bases, the J end lost 1 base, and 9 bases lay between the germline ends. Written as DNA, the CDR3 is TGCGCCAGCAGCCAAGAAACAGGGTGGAACACTGAAGCTTTCTTT. Translation: CASSQETGWNTEAFF.

This clone was found a few times. The sample holds other DNA sequences that translate to the same CDR3. This chain joins TRBV5-1 and TRBJ1-1, with 12 bases lining up with TRBD1. Germline lookup yields CDR1 SGHRS and CDR2 YFSETQ. With 4 bases clipped from V and 2 bases from J, the junction kept 0 bases outside the gene matches. There are 14 residues in the CDR3. The CDR3 DNA reads TGCGCCAGCAGCGGGACAGGGGGCAACACTGAAGCTTTCTTT. Amino acids: CASSGTGGNTEAFF.

J is TRBJ2-7 and V is TRBV10-1; 7 nucleotides line up with TRBD1. The J segment lost 4 bases and the V segment lost 2 bases, leaving 2 bases of the junction unmatched. The germline CDR1 and CDR2 sequences are WNHNN and SYGVQD (reference sequence). There are 13 residues in the CDR3. CDR3 DNA: TGCGCCAGCAGTGAGACAGGGGTTTACGAGCAGTACTTC. Its translation: CASSETGVYEQYF.

This chain uses TRBV19 with TRBJ2-7; D is unresolved. The CDR3 is 13 amino acids. Trimming removed 5 bases from V and 2 bases from J, with 10 bases in between. Germline values: CDR1 LNHDA, CDR2 SQIVND (reference sequence). For the CDR3, the DNA is TGTGCCAGTAGTCTGCCTCATGCCTACGAGCAGTACTTC. As protein: CASSLPHAYEQYF.

The chain employs TRBV5-4 and TRBJ2-1, with 7 bases that match TRBD1. The CDR3 sequence is 15 residues long. The ends lost 4 bases at V and 0 bases at J; junction bases unmatched: 4. CDR1 and CDR2 (germline): SGHNT, YYREEE (reference sequence). CDR3 DNA sequence: TGTGCCAGCAGCCGTGGGACAGACTCCTACAATGAGCAGTTCTTC. It is translated as CASSRGTDSYNEQFF.

The chain employs TRBV21-1 and TRBJ2-2; the D call TRBD2 from the table was never checked on the DNA. TRBV21-1 is an annotated pseudogene. The CDR3 runs 15 residues. In nucleotides, the CDR3 is TGTGCCAGCAGCACAGGGACTAAGAACACCGGGGAGCTGTTTTTT. It translates to CASSTGTKNTGELFF.

The genes are TRBV30 and TRBJ1-6; TRBD1 is a possible D gene (5 bases). CDR3 length equals 15 residues. With 2 bases removed from V and 9 bases from J, the gap between germline ends came to 17 bases. CDR1 is GTSNPN, CDR2 SVGIG, per germline (reference sequence). The CDR3 coding sequence is TGTGCCTGGAGTCGGATCGCGCTTAGGGGTTCACCCCTCCACTTT. Translated, it gives CAWSRIALRGSPLHF. The full variable domain, rest sourced from reference TRBV30 and TRBJ1-6, is SQTIHQWPATLVQPVGSPLSLECTVEGTSNPNLYWYRQAAGRGLQLLFYSVGIGQISSEVPQNLSASRPQDRQFILSSKKLLLSDSGFYLCAWSRIALRGSPLHFGNGTRLTVT.

The chain is built from TRBV18 and TRBJ1-1; possible D gene TRBD1, 5 bases. Germline lookup yields CDR1 KGHSH and CDR2 LQKENI. V was cut by 6 bases and J by 2 bases, with 19 bases left in between. The length of the CDR3 is 16 residues. The CDR3 spells CASSEAGQGGNTEAFF. CDR3 bases: TGTGCCAGCTCCGAAGCCGGGCAGGGTGGTAACACTGAAGCTTTCTTT.

The chain carries TRBV9 and TRBJ2-1, with a possible D match to TRBD2 (6 bases). Looked up from germline, CDR1 is SGDLS and CDR2 is YYNGEE. Trimming removed 6 bases from V and 4 bases from J, with 14 bases in between. The CDR3 runs 14 residues. CDR3 bases: TGTGCCAGCACCGGCGGGAATCCTTACAATGAGCAGTTCTTC. Protein product: CASTGGNPYNEQFF. Based on the CDR3 plus reference TRBV9 and TRBJ2-1, the full variable domain is DSGVTQTPKHLITATGQRVTLRCSPRSGDLSVYWYQQSLDQGLQFLIQYYNGEERAKGNILERFSAQQFPDLHSELNLSSLELGDSALYFCASTGGNPYNEQFFGPGTRLTVL.

This chain links TRBV29-1 with TRBJ1-3, with D unresolved. CDR3 length: 11 amino acids. Trimming pared 6 bases from V and 0 bases from J, leaving 3 bases between. Germline V gene data show CDR1 as SQVTM and CDR2 as ANQGSEA. CDR3 DNA: TGCAGCGTACACTCTGGAAACACCATATATTTT. Protein product: CSVHSGNTIYF.

This clone appeared many times. The J gene is TRBJ1-6, the V gene TRBV10-3; D gene uncertain. Trimming removed 6 bases at V and 12 bases at J, with 21 bases between. This CDR3 region has 15 residues. From germline, CDR1 is ENHRY and CDR2 SYGVKD. The CDR3 nucleotides read TGTGCCATCAGGGGGTCTCCTGGGAGAGGTGAACCCCTCCACTTT. This gives the protein CAIRGSPGRGEPLHF.

V gene TRBV9 combines with J gene TRBJ1-5; D ambiguous. Germline-derived CDR1 and CDR2 are SGDLS and YYNGEE. Trimming shortened V by 0 bases and J by 5 bases, and 9 bases separated the two germline ends. The CDR3 has 14 amino acids. CDR3 DNA: TGTGCCAGCAGCGTAGACGGGGATCATCAGCCCCAGCATTTT. It specifies CASSVDGDHQPQHF.

As for this clone: The germline gene is not matched at one end of the junction; a read error may be the cause. V and J are TRBV6-6 and TRBJ2-7; TRBD1 matches at 7 bases. Per the germline V gene, CDR1 is MNHNY and CDR2 is SVGAGI (reference sequence). The CDR3 extends over 15 amino acids. CDR3 sequence: CASSYSSTGTHEQYF. CDR3 nucleotides: TGTGCCAGCAGCTACTCCTCGACAGGGACCCACGAGCAGTACTTC.

The count of this clone is one. The chain joins TRBV4-2 to TRBJ1-2, with D unclear. This CDR3 region has 15 residues. Germline V gene data show CDR1 as LGHNA and CDR2 as YNFKEQ. V lost 0 bases and J 8 bases, leaving 16 bases between the germline ends. CDR3 nucleotides: TGTGCCAGCAGCCAAGATAAATCTACAGCCTGGGGCTACACCTTC. Its translation: CASSQDKSTAWGYTF.

The CDR3 DNA reads TGTGCCAGCAGTGGACCGGGACAGGTCTCCACTGAAGCTTTCTTT. Encoded protein: CASSGPGQVSTEAFF. V gene TRBV6-1 combines with J gene TRBJ1-1, with 8 bases identical to TRBD1. Germline V gene data show CDR1 as MNHNS and CDR2 as SASEGT. The CDR3 runs to 15 residues. The J segment lost 4 bases and the V segment lost 4 bases, leaving 8 bases of the junction unmatched.

This chain uses TRBV5-5 with TRBJ2-5; no definite D call. This CDR3 has 12 amino acids. Between the trimmed V and J ends, which lost 0 bases and 2 bases, there was a span of 2 bases. Looked up from germline, CDR1 is SGHKS and CDR2 is YYEKEE (reference sequence). The CDR3 sequence: CASSLVQETQYF. The DNA for the CDR3 is TGTGCCAGCAGCTTGGTGCAAGAGACCCAGTACTTC. The whole variable domain, remainder taken from reference TRBV5-5 and TRBJ2-5, is DAGVTQSPTHLIKTRGQQVTLRCSPISGHKSVSWYQQVLGQGPQFIFQYYEKEERGRGNFPDRFSARQFPNYSSELNVNALLLGDSALYLCASSLVQETQYFGPGTRLLVL.